The 12 T cell receptor beta chains presented below share a single source sample, sequenced in a study of breast tumors, draining lymph nodes, adjacent tissues. Axillary draining lymph nodes of breast cancer patients supplied the node samples. MiXCR, applied by TCRdb to the multiplex PCR reads, yields one record per CDR3 protein. Among over 150,000 distinct CDR3 sequences, roughly a third were seen once, and the ten largest hold around 4.5%. Material: axillary lymph node tissue. These receptors were obtained from a female donor with breast cancer. Some clones in this sample may be carry-over from other donors' samples.

This clonotype was seen at least ten times. J is TRBJ2-1 and V is TRBV12-3 or TRBV12-4; TRBD1 agrees at 9 bases. The CDR3 spans 15 residues. Trimming at V came to 5 bases and at J to 5 bases, leaving 7 bases not matched to a gene. CDR3 residues: CASSHPDRGNNEQFF. CDR3 nucleotide sequence: TGTGCCAGCAGTCATCCGGACAGGGGAAACAATGAGCAGTTCTTC.

J is TRBJ2-5 and V is TRBV28; D ambiguous. V gave up 5 bases and J gave up 2 bases, with 21 bases separating them. This CDR3 has 17 residues. Per the germline V gene, CDR1 is MDHEN and CDR2 is SYDVKM. For the CDR3, the DNA is TGTGCCAGCAGTCGCCCAGCTCCAGGACGGGCACAAGAGACCCAGTACTTC. Protein product: CASSRPAPGRAQETQYF. Full variable domain (missing parts from reference TRBV28 and TRBJ2-5): DVKVTQSSRYLVKRTGEKVFLECVQDMDHENMFWYRQDPGLGLRLIYFSYDVKMKEKGDIPEGYSVSREKKERFSLILESASTNQTSMYLCASSRPAPGRAQETQYFGPGTRLLVL.

The gene calls are TRBV7-9 and TRBJ2-2; D is tentatively TRBD1 or TRBD2 (6 bases each). V shed 5 bases and J shed 5 bases, with 18 bases lying between them. The CDR3 is 16 amino acids. Germline V gives CDR1 SEHNR, CDR2 FQNEAQ (reference sequence). The CDR3 protein is CASSPTQTGRTGELFF. The CDR3 nucleotides are TGTGCCAGCAGCCCTACCCAAACAGGGAGGACCGGGGAGCTGTTTTTT.

V usage is TRBV5-1 and J usage is TRBJ1-3; no clear D gene. This CDR3 is built from 15 residues. Germline loops: CDR1 SGHRS, CDR2 YFSETQ. V was trimmed by 4 bases and J by 2 bases, leaving 13 bases between them. The CDR3 loop reads CASSQLAVPGNTIYF. CDR3 nucleotide sequence: TGCGCCAGCAGCCAGTTGGCAGTACCTGGAAACACCATATATTTT.

This clonotype was counted many times. This chain uses TRBV19 with TRBJ1-5, with TRBD1 matching over 10 bases. The V segment lost 6 bases and the J segment 5 bases; nucleotides outside the gene matches: 1. CDR1 and CDR2 (germline): LNHDA, SQIVND (reference sequence). The CDR3 is 13 amino acids. CDR3 sequence: CASRTGGDQPQHF. The CDR3 DNA follows: TGTGCCAGTAGGACAGGGGGCGATCAGCCCCAGCATTTT.

This clonotype was seen ten or more times. The V gene is TRBV29-1, the J gene TRBJ2-1; TRBD2 aligns across 9 bases. CDR1 is SQVTM, CDR2 ANQGSEA, per germline. The V segment lost 4 bases and the J segment 9 bases; nucleotides outside the gene matches: 13. The CDR3 spans 15 residues. For the CDR3, the DNA is TGCAGCGTTGGAACCGGGACTAGCCAGATCGGTGAGCAGTTCTTC. This translates into CSVGTGTSQIGEQFF.

This clonotype was observed many times. The rearrangement links TRBV12-3 or TRBV12-4 to TRBJ1-3; unclear D gene. The germline V and J ends were trimmed by 10 bases and 0 bases, with 10 bases remaining between them. This CDR3 is 13 amino acids long. The CDR3 sequence is CAIRQSSGNTIYF. CDR3 bases: TGTGCCATCCGGCAAAGCTCTGGAAACACCATATATTTT.

This sequence joins TRBV7-9 and TRBJ2-3; 11 bases are a match to TRBD2. CDR3 length: 16 amino acids. V lost 3 bases, J lost 11 bases, and 13 bases stayed unmatched. Germline CDR1 reads SEHNR; CDR2 reads FQNEAQ (reference sequence). The CDR3, as DNA: TGTGCCAGCAGCTTCGGGACTAGCGGCACCTACAATGAGCAGTATTTT. Protein: CASSFGTSGTYNEQYF. The variable domain in full, with the rest retrieved from reference TRBV7-9 and TRBJ2-3, is DTGVSQNPRHKITKRGQNVTFRCDPISEHNRLYWYRQTLGQGPEFLTYFQNEAQLEKSRLLSDRFSAERPKGSFSTLEIQRTEQGDSAMYLCASSFGTSGTYNEQYFGPGTRLTVL.

The chain employs TRBV7-8 and TRBJ1-1; D gene ambiguous. Germline V gene lookup returns CDR1 SGHVS and CDR2 FQNEAQ. CDR3 length equals 13 residues. V lost 3 bases and J lost 1, with 6 bases in between. The CDR3, as DNA: TGTGCCAGCAGCTTCAACAGGAACACTGAAGCTTTCTTT. As protein: CASSFNRNTEAFF. The complete variable domain, with remaining parts taken from reference TRBV7-8 and TRBJ1-1, reads GAGVSQSPRYKVAKRGQDVALRCDPISGHVSLFWYQQALGQGPEFLTYFQNEAQLDKSGLPSDRFFAERPEGSVSTLKIQRTQQEDSAVYLCASSFNRNTEAFFGQGTRLTVV.

The CDR3 DNA reads as TGCGCCAGCAGCTTGGCCGCCAGCAGCACGGACAGGGGGCGAGTCGGGGAGCTGTTTTTT. Translating gives CASSLAASSTDRGRVGELFF. The chain recombines TRBV5-1 with TRBJ2-2; the match to TRBD1 covers 11 bases. CDR3 length equals 20 residues. Germline V gene data show CDR1 as SGHRS and CDR2 as YFSETQ. With V trimmed by 0 bases and J by 7 bases, 17 bases remained unmatched.

This chain uses TRBV5-5 with TRBJ2-2; TRBD1 matches 7 bases. Germline CDR1 is SGHKS and CDR2 is YYEKEE (reference sequence). The V and J ends lost 4 bases and 1 base, in that order; junction bases with no gene match: 7. The CDR3 has 16 amino acids. DNA of the CDR3: TGTGCCAGCAGCCACCCCGGGGACAGGAACACCGGGGAGCTGTTTTTT. It translates to CASSHPGDRNTGELFF.

There are many counts of this clonotype. The chain is built from TRBV7-9 and TRBJ2-2; D may be TRBD1 (6 bases). The V gene lost 1 base and the J gene lost 5 bases, with 17 bases spanning the gap. Germline V gene data show CDR1 as SEHNR and CDR2 as FQNEAQ (reference sequence). The CDR3 spans 17 residues. In nucleotides, the CDR3 is TGTGCCAGCAGCTTAGGGACCGCGGCAGGGGCTACCGGGGAGCTGTTTTTT. Its protein product is CASSLGTAAGATGELFF.